Given below is one TCR beta chain in context. Its antigen is unidentified. This record belongs to a study of shared clonotypes between healthy human individuals. Study-wide points: Generally, estimated richness proved larger in naive subsets than it did in memory subsets.

There are 14 residues in the CDR3. Germline V gene data show CDR1 as SGHVS and CDR2 as FNYEAQ. The junction had 3 bases not matched to a gene; V was cut back by 5 bases and J by 3 bases. Profiled with immunoSEQ multiplex PCR; TCRdb holds only in-frame clones, not every one. In the table there are about 820,000 clones, 90% to 95% of which are singletons. CD45RO negativity and positive selection for CCR7 defined naive CD8 cells, a population that excluded terminally differentiated effector memory CD45RA+ cells. The material sequenced was naive CD8+ T cells sorted from blood. The chain uses TRBV7-6 and TRBJ2-2; 7 nucleotides agree with TRBD1. The receptor's source is a man aged 25-40 years in good health. The CDR3 nucleotides read TGTGCCAGCAGCCATACAGGGGACACCGGGGAGCTGTTTTTT. It translates to CASSHTGDTGELFF.